The next 25 T cell receptor beta chains were all read from a single sample in a study of CD8+ T cells in alopecia areata. Following RNA extraction, reverse transcription yielded cDNA that acted as the sequencing template. Assay: immunoSEQ multiplex PCR; the TCRdb copy retains only in-frame clones and omits some. This table holds 120,000 or so clones, 58% found once. Described treatment: oral pan-JAK inhibitor, 5-10 mg twice daily. The sample in question was CD8+ T cells sorted from blood, obtained at week 4, from a patient treated with tofacitinib. These receptors all stem from a human donor with alopecia areata.

V gene TRBV27 combines with J gene TRBJ1-2; no clear D. Deletions cut 5 bases from V and 2 bases from J, with 12 bases between. Germline V CDR1 and CDR2: MNHEY, SMNVEV (reference sequence). This CDR3 comprises 14 residues. As DNA, the CDR3 is TGTGCCAGCAGTCTCCGGGGAGTAAACTATGGCTACACCTTC. It specifies CASSLRGVNYGYTF.

The chain couples TRBV4-3 to TRBJ1-2, with D possibly being TRBD1 (6 bases). V lost 0 bases to trimming and J lost 4 bases, with 12 bases between them. Per the germline V gene, CDR1 is LGHNA and CDR2 is YSLEER. The CDR3 has 15 amino acids. CDR3 loop: CASSQDKTGGYGYTF. DNA for the CDR3: TGCGCCAGCAGCCAAGATAAGACAGGCGGCTATGGCTACACCTTC.

The table lists this clone with a few counts. The rearrangement links TRBV28 to TRBJ2-1; TRBD1 matches at 7 bases. The CDR3 runs to 15 residues. CDR1 MDHEN and CDR2 SYDVKM come from the germline V gene. V dropped 3 bases and J dropped 0; count of bases not matched to a gene: 2. This chain's CDR3 is CASSFGDSSYNEQFF. As DNA, the CDR3 is TGTGCCAGCAGTTTCGGGGACAGCTCCTACAATGAGCAGTTCTTC.

V usage is TRBV30 and J usage is TRBJ1-4; D may be TRBD1 (5 bases). CDR1 and CDR2 (germline): GTSNPN, SVGIG (reference sequence). The germline V and J ends were trimmed by 5 bases and 1 base, with 11 bases remaining between them. This CDR3 has 14 residues. The CDR3 coding sequence is TGTGCCTGGTCTGGGGGGATAACTAATGAAAAACTGTTTTTT. Translated, it gives CAWSGGITNEKLFF.

The chain combines TRBV29-1 with TRBJ1-2; D remains ambiguous. The V gene's germline CDR1 is SQVTM and CDR2 ANQGSEA. The length of the CDR3 is 13 residues. Trimming stripped 4 bases from V and 4 bases from J, with 13 bases between. CDR3 nucleotide sequence: TGCAGCGTTGCCGTAGAAGAGATCTATGGCTACACCTTC. Its protein is CSVAVEEIYGYTF.

The rearrangement joins TRBV7-8 to TRBJ1-1; no definite D call. Trimming shortened V by 2 bases and J by 4 bases, and 5 bases separated the two germline ends. This CDR3 is built from 12 residues. The V gene's germline CDR1 is SGHVS and CDR2 FQNEAQ. CDR3 region: CASSLIGTEAFF. CDR3 in DNA: TGTGCCAGCAGCTTAATTGGCACTGAAGCTTTCTTT.

This clone showed up many times. CDR3 loop: CSVEEDRGLEQYF. The CDR3 DNA sequence: TGCAGCGTTGAAGAGGACAGGGGGCTCGAGCAGTACTTC. V and J are TRBV29-1 and TRBJ2-7; 11 nucleotides line up with TRBD1. In germline, CDR1 is SQVTM, CDR2 ANQGSEA. J lost 6 bases, V lost 0 bases, and 1 base had no gene match. The CDR3 spans 13 residues.

The chain carries TRBV12-5 and TRBJ2-5; TRBD2 is a possible D gene (6 bases). The CDR3 length is 14 residues. V lost 6 bases to trimming and J lost 2 bases, with 13 bases between them. Germline values: CDR1 LGHNT, CDR2 FRNRAP. The CDR3 reads CASGPQEGQETQYF. CDR3 in DNA: TGTGCTAGTGGCCCTCAGGAGGGTCAAGAGACCCAGTACTTC. The whole variable domain, filled in from reference TRBV12-5 and TRBJ2-5, reads DARVTQTPRHKVTEMGQEVTMRCQPILGHNTVFWYRQTMMQGLELLAYFRNRAPLDDSGMPKDRFSAEMPDATLATLKIQPSEPRDSAVYFCASGPQEGQETQYFGPGTRLLVL.

This clone was seen a handful of times. The chain carries TRBV30 and TRBJ2-7; 8 positions agree with TRBD1. J was trimmed by 0 bases and V by 5 bases; bases with no gene match: 3. This CDR3 has 13 amino acids. The germline CDR1 and CDR2 sequences are GTSNPN and SVGIG (reference sequence). CDR3 coding DNA: TGTGCCTGGGGACAGGGAAGCTCCTACGAGCAGTACTTC. Encoded protein: CAWGQGSSYEQYF.

This chain links TRBV29-1 with TRBJ1-2; weak D call: TRBD1 (6 bases). Germline lookup yields CDR1 SQVTM and CDR2 ANQGSEA. This CDR3 has 13 amino acids. V lost 6 bases, J lost 4 bases, and 15 bases lay in between. In DNA, the CDR3 is TGCAGCGTCGCCGGGACATCCGTCTATGGCTACACCTTC. It translates to CSVAGTSVYGYTF.

The chain joins TRBV29-1 to TRBJ2-3; the D call may be TRBD1 or TRBD2 (6 bases each). Trimming took off 0 bases at V and 8 bases at J, with 12 bases between the two ends. The CDR3 runs 13 residues. Germline CDR1 is SQVTM and CDR2 is ANQGSEA. The CDR3 loop is CSVEDGGMGTQYF. In DNA, the CDR3 is TGCAGCGTTGAAGACGGGGGCATGGGTACGCAGTATTTT.

Comment on this clone: Other DNA sequences from this sample encode an identical CDR3 as well. This chain connects TRBV30 to TRBJ1-1; a weak D match, TRBD1 (6 bases). CDR1 GTSNPN and CDR2 SVGIG come from the germline V gene (reference sequence). With 0 bases removed from V and 5 bases from J, the gap between germline ends came to 10 bases. There are 13 residues in the CDR3. The CDR3 spells CAWSVTGGTEAFF. DNA of the CDR3: TGTGCCTGGAGTGTGACAGGTGGGACTGAAGCTTTCTTT.

The V call is TRBV29-1, the J call TRBJ2-1, with D perhaps TRBD1 (5 bases). Looked up from germline, CDR1 is SQVTM and CDR2 is ANQGSEA. This CDR3 contains 14 residues. V was trimmed by 4 bases and J by 0 bases, leaving 10 bases between them. The CDR3 nucleotides read TGCAGCGTTGTTGACAGACACTCCTACAATGAGCAGTTCTTC. Amino acids: CSVVDRHSYNEQFF.

This clone was found once. The chain couples TRBV4-1 to TRBJ2-1; D assignment may be TRBD1 or TRBD2 (5 bases each). V dropped 1 base and J dropped 9 bases, with 10 bases sitting between them. In germline, CDR1 is MGHRA, CDR2 YSYEKL. This CDR3 spans 13 amino acids. In DNA, the CDR3 is TGCGCCAGCAGCCAAGGTGAGGGACGTGAGCAGTTCTTC. Encoded protein: CASSQGEGREQFF.

This chain joins TRBV25-1 and TRBJ1-5; TRBD1 matches 7 bases. Trimming cost V 3 bases and J 2 bases; bases outside gene matches: 4. Germline V gene data show CDR1 as MGHDK and CDR2 as SYGVNS. The CDR3 length is 15 residues. CDR3: CASSETGQGNQPQHF. The CDR3, as DNA: TGTGCCAGCAGTGAGACAGGGCAGGGCAATCAGCCCCAGCATTTT.

This clone was seen more than once but under ten times. The chain is built from TRBV7-8 and TRBJ2-7, with a possible D match to TRBD2 (6 bases). Germline CDR1 and CDR2: SGHVS and FQNEAQ. Trimming removed 5 bases at V and 0 bases at J, with 20 bases between. This CDR3 contains 17 residues. The CDR3 spells CASSPGGAWSVSYEQYF. Here the CDR3 DNA reads TGTGCCAGCAGCCCCGGCGGGGCCTGGTCGGTCTCCTACGAGCAGTACTTC. Combining the CDR3 with reference TRBV7-8 and TRBJ2-7 gives the whole variable domain GAGVSQSPRYKVAKRGQDVALRCDPISGHVSLFWYQQALGQGPEFLTYFQNEAQLDKSGLPSDRFFAERPEGSVSTLKIQRTQQEDSAVYLCASSPGGAWSVSYEQYFGPGTRLTVT.

The rearrangement joins TRBV7-9 to TRBJ1-1; the D is unclear. V dropped 1 base and J dropped 0 bases, with 9 bases sitting between them. The CDR3 contains 15 residues. Germline V gene lookup returns CDR1 SEHNR and CDR2 FQNEAQ (reference sequence). This CDR3 reads CASSLDLYMNTEAFF. CDR3 nucleotide sequence: TGTGCCAGCAGCTTAGATTTGTATATGAACACTGAAGCTTTCTTT. Combining the CDR3 with reference TRBV7-9 and TRBJ1-1 gives the whole variable domain DTGVSQNPRHKITKRGQNVTFRCDPISEHNRLYWYRQTLGQGPEFLTYFQNEAQLEKSRLLSDRFSAERPKGSFSTLEIQRTEQGDSAMYLCASSLDLYMNTEAFFGQGTRLTVV.

The genes are TRBV7-9 and TRBJ2-4, with D maybe TRBD1 (5 bases). The germline V and J ends were trimmed by 1 base and 8 bases, with 15 bases remaining between them. There are 15 residues in the CDR3. Germline values: CDR1 SEHNR, CDR2 FQNEAQ (reference sequence). In DNA form, the CDR3 reads TGTGCCAGCAGCTTAGGAGGACATATTTTGGACATTCAGTACTTC. Encoded protein: CASSLGGHILDIQYF.

The gene calls are TRBV2 and TRBJ2-7, with TRBD2 matching over 7 bases. V was clipped by 6 bases and J by 3 bases; unmatched bases: 5. CDR1 and CDR2 from the germline V gene are SNHLY and FYNNEI. This CDR3 is built from 13 residues. This CDR3 is CASRPGGSYEQYF. DNA of the CDR3: TGTGCCAGCAGGCCCGGGGGGAGCTACGAGCAGTACTTC.

This clone was counted only a few times. Here the CDR3 DNA reads TGTGCCTGGAGTGATGGGGTTGGGCAAGAGACCCAGTACTTC. This gives the protein CAWSDGVGQETQYF. This sequence joins TRBV30 and TRBJ2-5; the D is unclear. V lost 1 base and J 2 bases, leaving 11 bases between the germline ends. The CDR3 totals 14 residues. The germline V gene has CDR1 GTSNPN and CDR2 SVGIG (reference sequence).

This chain links TRBV27 with TRBJ2-2; 7 nucleotides line up with TRBD1. Germline CDR1 and CDR2: MNHEY and SMNVEV (reference sequence). CDR3 size: 16 residues. Germline trimming cut 5 bases from V and 3 bases from J; bases unmatched to any gene: 9. CDR3 bases: TGTGCCAGCAGTGGACAACAGGGGAAAGACACCGGGGAGCTGTTTTTT. This translates into CASSGQQGKDTGELFF.

The chain employs TRBV15 and TRBJ2-7; the match to TRBD1 covers 9 bases. The J segment lost 7 bases and the V segment lost 3 bases, leaving 10 bases of the junction unmatched. The CDR3 is 15 residues long. Germline V gene sequence: CDR1 LNHNV, CDR2 YYDKDF (reference sequence). CDR3 DNA: TGTGCCACCAGCAGCCCGATACAGGGGGCACAGGAGCAGTACTTC. Amino acids: CATSSPIQGAQEQYF.

This chain links TRBV1 with TRBJ1-1; TRBD1 is the table's D call, not checked against the DNA. TRBV1 is an annotated pseudogene. This CDR3 contains 16 residues. The CDR3 loop is CTSSQASTGTNTEAFF. CDR3 coding DNA: TGCACCAGCAGCCAAGCGTCGACAGGAACGAACACTGAAGCTTTCTTT.

This chain uses TRBV7-6 with TRBJ1-4, with D possibly matching TRBD1 (6 bases). Germline-derived CDR1 and CDR2 are SGHVS and FNYEAQ. V was trimmed by 4 bases and J by 6 bases, leaving 15 bases between them. This CDR3 comprises 15 residues. This CDR3 is CASSSPGGRDEKLFF. In nucleotides, the CDR3 is TGTGCCAGCAGCTCCCCCGGGGGGCGTGATGAAAAACTGTTTTTT.

The chain couples TRBV27 to TRBJ1-5, with 7 bases aligning to TRBD1. From germline, CDR1 is MNHEY and CDR2 SMNVEV (reference sequence). J gave up 5 bases and V 5 bases, and 6 bases lay outside the gene matches. This CDR3 region has 14 residues. CDR3 nucleotide sequence: TGTGCCAGCAGTCCAGACAGGGAGCATCAGCCCCAGCATTTT. Its protein product is CASSPDREHQPQHF.